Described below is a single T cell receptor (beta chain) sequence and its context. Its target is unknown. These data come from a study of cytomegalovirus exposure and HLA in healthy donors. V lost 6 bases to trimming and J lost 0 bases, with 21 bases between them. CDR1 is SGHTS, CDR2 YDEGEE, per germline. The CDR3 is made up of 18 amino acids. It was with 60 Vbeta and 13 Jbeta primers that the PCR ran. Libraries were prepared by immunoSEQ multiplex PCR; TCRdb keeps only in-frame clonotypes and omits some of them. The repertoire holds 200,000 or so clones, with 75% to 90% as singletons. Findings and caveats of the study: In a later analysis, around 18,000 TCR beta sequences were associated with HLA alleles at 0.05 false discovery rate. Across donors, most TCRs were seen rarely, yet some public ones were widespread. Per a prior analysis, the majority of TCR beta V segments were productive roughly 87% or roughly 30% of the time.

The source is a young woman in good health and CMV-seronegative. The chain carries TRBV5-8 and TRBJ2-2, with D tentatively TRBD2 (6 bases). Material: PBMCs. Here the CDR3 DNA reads TGTGCCAGCACCCTGGGGTTCTCTAGCGCCTCGAACACCGGGGAGCTGTTTTTT. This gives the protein CASTLGFSSASNTGELFF.